This T cell receptor (beta chain) was retrieved from a study of T-cell memory formation after mild COVID-19. A word on this clonotype: What it binds is unknown.

General study findings and limits: In pre-infection memory, a portion of responding clones appeared, which suggested that cross-reactive memory joined.

One entry per CDR3 protein results from TCRdb running MiXCR on the 5' RACE reads. The sample yields about 350,000 distinct CDR3 sequences, approximately 14% seen once. Germline V gene data show CDR1 as LGHNA and CDR2 as YNFKEQ. CDR3 length: 13 residues. Trimming removed 4 bases from V and 6 bases from J, with 12 bases in between. This receptor was obtained from a man younger than 35 who had mild COVID-19 (a few samples of this study predate the infection). Cell type and time point are not known. The chain links TRBV4-2 to TRBJ1-1, with D perhaps TRBD1 (5 bases). The sequencing input was PBMCs or a T cell subset sorted from them (not recorded which). As DNA, the CDR3 is TGTGCCAGCAGCCTGACCCAGGGAGCTGAAGCTTTCTTT. This codes for CASSLTQGAEAFF.